A single sample gave rise to the 28 T cell receptor beta chains below, sequenced in a study of CD4+ T cells in melanoma. TCRdb's copy holds only in-frame clones and misses some; the assay was immunoSEQ multiplex PCR. The sample holds nearly 50,000 clones, 80% to 90% seen once. Sequencing input: peripheral blood. Every receptor here comes from a human donor with melanoma.

The V gene is TRBV5-1, the J gene TRBJ1-2, with D perhaps TRBD1 (5 bases). Germline V gene sequence: CDR1 SGHRS, CDR2 YFSETQ. The CDR3 loop spans 14 amino acids. Deletions cut 0 bases from V and 5 bases from J, with 11 bases between. The CDR3 loop reads CASSLGGVEYGYTF. The CDR3 DNA follows: TGCGCCAGCAGCTTGGGGGGGGTAGAGTATGGCTACACCTTC.

The rearrangement links TRBV19 to TRBJ1-3; tentatively, D is TRBD1 (6 bases). Germline lookup yields CDR1 LNHDA and CDR2 SQIVND (reference sequence). V was trimmed by 5 bases and J by 1 base, leaving 9 bases between them. The CDR3 has 14 amino acids. CDR3 region: CASSPGVSGNTIYF. CDR3 nucleotides: TGTGCCAGTAGTCCAGGGGTATCTGGAAACACCATATATTTT.

In its sample, this clone was seen once. The chain combines TRBV27 with TRBJ2-7, with D maybe TRBD1 (6 bases). The germline V gene has CDR1 MNHEY and CDR2 SMNVEV (reference sequence). Trimming pared 6 bases from V and 2 bases from J, leaving 14 bases between. The CDR3 extends over 14 amino acids. This chain's CDR3 is CASRDTRQAYEQYF. The CDR3, as DNA: TGTGCCAGCAGAGACACCCGACAGGCCTACGAGCAGTACTTC.

This chain joins TRBV28 and TRBJ1-4; D is unclear. The CDR3 loop spans 15 amino acids. V was clipped by 0 bases and J by 0 bases, with 5 bases between them. CDR1 is MDHEN, CDR2 SYDVKM, per germline. The CDR3 loop is CASSLWAATNEKLFF. CDR3 sequence (DNA): TGTGCCAGCAGTTTATGGGCAGCAACTAATGAAAAACTGTTTTTT.

This clone has only one observation. The CDR3 loop reads CASSLLGPGEQYF. CDR3 sequence (DNA): TGTGCCAGCAGCTTGCTAGGGCCCGGGGAGCAGTACTTC. The V gene is TRBV5-6, the J gene TRBJ2-7; no clear D. The CDR3 is made up of 13 amino acids. Per the germline V gene, CDR1 is SGHDT and CDR2 is YYEEEE. Between the trimmed V and J ends, which lost 1 base and 7 bases, there was a span of 12 bases.

V and J are TRBV5-8 and TRBJ2-7; D gene ambiguous. CDR1 is SGHTS, CDR2 YDEGEE, per germline. The CDR3 contains 10 residues. Trimming left V 4 bases short and J 3 bases short, with 2 bases between. The CDR3 nucleotides read TGTGCCAGCAGCGTCTACGAGCAGTACTTC. The encoded protein is CASSVYEQYF. The full variable domain, with the rest looked up from reference TRBV5-8 and TRBJ2-7, is EAGVTQSPTHLIKTRGQQATLRCSPISGHTSVYWYQQALGLGLQFLLWYDEGEERNRGNFPPRFSGRQFPNYSSELNVNALELEDSALYLCASSVYEQYFGPGTRLTVT.

V gene TRBV30 combines with J gene TRBJ1-2, with TRBD1 matching 9 bases. The junction had 5 bases not matched to a gene; V was cut back by 1 base and J by 2 bases. Germline V gene lookup returns CDR1 GTSNPN and CDR2 SVGIG (reference sequence). CDR3 size: 15 residues. In DNA, the CDR3 is TGTGCCTGGAGTGAACAGGGGGCGCCGAACTATGGCTACACCTTC. Its translation is CAWSEQGAPNYGYTF.

V and J are TRBV4-1 and TRBJ2-1; D is ambiguous. The CDR3 totals 16 residues. The ends were cut back, 2 bases at V and 0 bases at J, with 11 bases in the middle. Germline V gives CDR1 MGHRA, CDR2 YSYEKL. The CDR3 protein is CASSQPTESSYNEQFF. The CDR3 DNA sequence: TGCGCCAGCAGCCAACCTACAGAATCCTCCTACAATGAGCAGTTCTTC.

J is TRBJ1-5 and V is TRBV6-6, with D uncertain. This CDR3 is 13 amino acids long. V was shortened by 2 bases and J by 7 bases, with 9 bases between the two germline ends. CDR1 is MNHNY and CDR2 is SVGAGI in the germline V gene (reference sequence). The CDR3 DNA is TGTGCCAGCAGTTACGACTTTAGACAGCCCCAGCATTTT. Translated, it gives CASSYDFRQPQHF.

The V call is TRBV30, the J call TRBJ1-1; no definite D call. The CDR3 totals 13 residues. Germline CDR1 reads GTSNPN; CDR2 reads SVGIG (reference sequence). Trimming pared 4 bases from V and 1 base from J, leaving 10 bases between. The CDR3 protein is CAWIVRGNTEAFF. Written as DNA, the CDR3 is TGTGCCTGGATAGTAAGAGGGAACACTGAAGCTTTCTTT.

V usage is TRBV10-3 and J usage is TRBJ2-7, with 7 bases lining up with TRBD1. The germline CDR1 and CDR2 sequences are ENHRY and SYGVKD. With 3 bases clipped from V and 5 bases from J, the junction kept 10 bases outside the gene matches. This CDR3 has 15 residues. The CDR3 coding sequence is TGTGCCATCAGTGATGCCGGGGACAGACTAAACGAGCAGTACTTC. This sequence encodes CAISDAGDRLNEQYF.

The chain has TRBV2 and TRBJ1-5; D call uncertain. Germline CDR1 is SNHLY and CDR2 is FYNNEI. V was pared by 6 bases and J by 1 base, with 10 bases between. The CDR3 consists of 14 residues. The CDR3 DNA sequence: TGTGCCAGCAGCGAGGGCTGGAGCAATCAGCCCCAGCATTTT. Its translation is CASSEGWSNQPQHF. Based on the CDR3 plus reference TRBV2 and TRBJ1-5, the full variable domain is EPEVTQTPSHQVTQMGQEVILRCVPISNHLYFYWYRQILGQKVEFLVSFYNNEISEKSEIFDDQFSVERPDGSNFTLKIRSTKLEDSAMYFCASSEGWSNQPQHFGDGTRLSIL.

V usage is TRBV19 and J usage is TRBJ1-1; D call uncertain. Germline CDR1 and CDR2: LNHDA and SQIVND (reference sequence). The CDR3 is 12 amino acids. V was shortened by 6 bases and J by 0 bases, with 5 bases between the two germline ends. CDR3 region: CASSELNTEAFF. The CDR3 nucleotides are TGTGCCAGTAGCGAATTGAACACTGAAGCTTTCTTT.

This chain joins TRBV5-4 and TRBJ2-7; the match to TRBD1 covers 9 bases. Germline CDR1 and CDR2: SGHNT and YYREEE (reference sequence). With 5 bases clipped from V and 6 bases from J, the junction kept 6 bases outside the gene matches. The CDR3 contains 13 residues. CDR3 region: CASSPGTGREQYF. The CDR3 region has the DNA TGTGCCAGCAGTCCCGGGACAGGGCGCGAGCAGTACTTC.

The chain combines TRBV6-5 with TRBJ1-1; D gene uncertain. CDR3 size: 13 residues. Trimming pared 7 bases from V and 1 base from J, leaving 10 bases between. Germline lookup yields CDR1 MNHEY and CDR2 SVGAGI. The CDR3 here is CASTPRRNTEAFF. CDR3 coding DNA: TGTGCCAGCACCCCCAGGCGGAACACTGAAGCTTTCTTT.

The genes are TRBV14 and TRBJ2-7, with 9 bases fitting TRBD1. Germline V gives CDR1 SGHDN, CDR2 FVKESK. CDR3 size: 15 residues. The V and J ends lost 1 base and 2 bases, in that order; junction bases with no gene match: 3. CDR3 DNA: TGTGCCAGCAGCCAAGTGGACAGGGGCCCCTACGAGCAGTACTTC. This codes for CASSQVDRGPYEQYF. Full variable domain (missing parts from reference TRBV14 and TRBJ2-7): EAGVTQFPSHSVIEKGQTVTLRCDPISGHDNLYWYRRVMGKEIKFLLHFVKESKQDESGMPNNRFLAERTGGTYSTLKVQPAELEDSGVYFCASSQVDRGPYEQYFGPGTRLTVT.

This clone was seen a single time. This sequence joins TRBV6-5 and TRBJ1-2; the match to TRBD1 covers 7 bases. The CDR3 consists of 15 residues. The germline V gene encodes CDR1 MNHEY and CDR2 SVGAGI. Losses at the gene ends were 2 bases for V and 4 bases for J; bases not matched to a gene: 7. The CDR3 loop reads CASSYPRQGFYGYTF. As DNA, the CDR3 is TGTGCCAGCAGTTACCCGCGACAGGGATTCTATGGCTACACCTTC.

This clone was seen a single time. The chain joins TRBV28 to TRBJ2-3; the D is unclear. Deletions cut 4 bases from V and 1 base from J, with 3 bases between. CDR3 length equals 12 residues. Germline V gene lookup returns CDR1 MDHEN and CDR2 SYDVKM. CDR3 region: CASSWGTDTQYF. The CDR3 coding sequence is TGTGCCAGCAGTTGGGGCACAGATACGCAGTATTTT.

This chain connects TRBV2 to TRBJ2-4, with a tentative D call TRBD1 (6 bases). The ends were cut back, 7 bases at V and 6 bases at J, with 16 bases in the middle. The CDR3 runs 14 residues. CDR1 and CDR2 (germline): SNHLY, FYNNEI. CDR3 nucleotide sequence: TGTGCCAGCATCCCCCAGGGGATGGGAAACATTCAGTACTTC. Amino acids: CASIPQGMGNIQYF. Combining the CDR3 with reference TRBV2 and TRBJ2-4 gives the whole variable domain EPEVTQTPSHQVTQMGQEVILRCVPISNHLYFYWYRQILGQKVEFLVSFYNNEISEKSEIFDDQFSVERPDGSNFTLKIRSTKLEDSAMYFCASIPQGMGNIQYFGAGTRLSVL.

The V and J genes are TRBV19 and TRBJ2-1; D may be TRBD1 or TRBD2 (8 bases each). The germline V gene has CDR1 LNHDA and CDR2 SQIVND (reference sequence). Trimming took off 6 bases at V and 12 bases at J, with 30 bases between the two ends. The CDR3 totals 17 residues. CDR3 in amino acids: CASRAGGFDGLARGQFF. The CDR3 DNA is TGTGCCAGTAGGGCAGGGGGCTTTGACGGACTAGCCCGGGGGCAGTTCTTC. The full variable domain, rest sourced from reference TRBV19 and TRBJ2-1, is DGGITQSPKYLFRKEGQNVTLSCEQNLNHDAMYWYRQDPGQGLRLIYYSQIVNDFQKGDIAEGYSVSREKKESFPLTVTSAQKNPTAFYLCASRAGGFDGLARGQFFGPGTRLTVL.

This clone was counted only a few times. The junction differs from germline at one of its ends, possibly a read error. The chain employs TRBV7-7 and TRBJ1-5; no reliable D call. CDR1 and CDR2 from the germline V gene are SSHAT and FNYEAQ (reference sequence). The CDR3 loop spans 13 amino acids. CDR3 amino acids: CASSLRFGQPQHF. The CDR3 nucleotides are TGTGCTAGCAGCTTAAGGTTCGGGCAGCCCCAGCATTTT.

The V call is TRBV5-5, the J call TRBJ2-7; 10 positions agree with TRBD2. Germline V gene lookup returns CDR1 SGHKS and CDR2 YYEKEE (reference sequence). CDR3 length: 16 residues. The V and J ends lost 0 bases and 3 bases, in that order; junction bases with no gene match: 6. CDR3 amino acids: CASSLVLAGGHYEQYF. The DNA of the CDR3 is TGTGCCAGCAGCTTGGTATTAGCGGGGGGCCACTACGAGCAGTACTTC. The full variable domain, completed using reference TRBV5-5 and TRBJ2-7, is DAGVTQSPTHLIKTRGQQVTLRCSPISGHKSVSWYQQVLGQGPQFIFQYYEKEERGRGNFPDRFSARQFPNYSSELNVNALLLGDSALYLCASSLVLAGGHYEQYFGPGTRLTVT.

This clone has a single count. This chain joins TRBV19 and TRBJ2-3, with 7 bases that match TRBD2. This CDR3 spans 15 amino acids. Germline V gene data show CDR1 as LNHDA and CDR2 as SQIVND (reference sequence). V shed 6 bases and J 3 bases; nucleotides not matched to a gene: 9. CDR3 DNA sequence: TGTGCCAGTAGCGAGCTAGCGGACGAGACAGATACGCAGTATTTT. Protein product: CASSELADETDTQYF.

This clone was recorded once. This chain uses TRBV5-8 with TRBJ1-2; no clear D. CDR3 length: 12 amino acids. Germline V CDR1 and CDR2: SGHTS, YDEGEE. The V and J ends lost 4 bases and 5 bases respectively, with 9 bases between them. In DNA, the CDR3 is TGTGCCAGCAGCGGCAACAGATATGGCTACACCTTC. Translating gives CASSGNRYGYTF.

The J gene is TRBJ1-4, the V gene TRBV6-1, with 10 positions matching TRBD1. The germline V gene encodes CDR1 MNHNS and CDR2 SASEGT. V trimming: 4 bases; J trimming: 3 bases; junction bases outside the gene matches: 8. The CDR3 runs 17 residues. CDR3 bases: TGTGCCAGCAGTGCACGACAGGGGGCGCCGGCTAATGAAAAACTGTTTTTT. This encodes CASSARQGAPANEKLFF.

The rearrangement uses TRBV28 and TRBJ1-4; 12 bases agree with TRBD1. The germline V gene has CDR1 MDHEN and CDR2 SYDVKM. This CDR3 spans 18 amino acids. Germline trimming cut 5 bases from V and 4 bases from J; bases unmatched to any gene: 11. In DNA, the CDR3 is TGTGCCAGCAGTGCTCCGGGACAGGGGGCTACTTATAATGAAAAACTGTTTTTT. Protein sequence: CASSAPGQGATYNEKLFF.

The chain carries TRBV11-2 and TRBJ2-1; D remains ambiguous. CDR1 is SGHAT and CDR2 is FQNNGV in the germline V gene. Between the trimmed V and J ends, which lost 8 bases and 0 bases, there was a span of 11 bases. This CDR3 is 14 amino acids long. The CDR3 reads CASRPTSSYNEQFF. In nucleotides, the CDR3 is TGTGCCAGCCGTCCCACGAGCTCCTACAATGAGCAGTTCTTC.

The chain recombines TRBV27 with TRBJ2-7, with 10 positions matching TRBD1. Germline-derived CDR1 and CDR2 are MNHEY and SMNVEV (reference sequence). The V segment lost 2 bases and the J segment 2 bases; nucleotides outside the gene matches: 3. CDR3 size: 15 residues. The CDR3 loop reads CASSLTGTGAYEQYF. The CDR3 DNA is TGTGCCAGCAGTTTAACCGGGACAGGGGCCTACGAGCAGTACTTC.